What follows describes a single T cell receptor beta chain. Its antigen is not yet known. No per-base quality is available; no much larger clone lies one base away. This entry is derived from a study of blood T cell repertoires in COVID-19 (dated by TCRdb to 2018 to 2020). Looking at the study overall: The collaborator samples originated in the United States, Italy and Spain and spanned the acute and convalescent phases of COVID-19. The material from the prospective study consisted of cDNA or gDNA derived from T cells, B-cell-depleted T cells, or PBMCs. Where HLA class I and class II types were available, the types were taken from metadata supplied by the sample provider, not from assay-based typing. The dataset comprised deeply sampled blood TCRbeta repertoires from subjects exposed to, actively infected with, or recovered from COVID-19. The samples were drawn from two sources: the first 160 participants of the ongoing ImmuneRACE study, and fewer than 1,500 subjects contributed by 6 global collaborators. A de-identified subject ID, COVID-19 status, age in years and sex were almost always included in the sample metadata. The repertoires were released in a freely available public database intended as a resource for research on the immune response to SARS-CoV-2. Results the study describes overall, beyond this receptor: Clinical and demographic metadata were provided uncurated, with the amount varying by source and participant.

TCRbeta CDR3 regions were amplified from genomic DNA by means of the immunoSEQ Assay, a bias-controlled multiplex PCR. For the original study's pipeline: Nucleated cell counts per sample were estimated from amplification of reference gene primers within the assay. To quantify the absolute abundance of each unique TCRbeta CDR3 rearrangement, sequence reads were collapsed and filtered. Productive Simpson clonality was computed per sample as the square root of Simpson's diversity index over productive rearrangements. The table comes from immuneACCESS by way of TCRdb, which keeps in-frame sequences with V and J called. Part of the clones is missing from these tables; in studies checked, under half for an unresolved V gene and the rest for unknown reasons. V, J and clone size are taken as reported in that table, and D and trimming were inferred from the DNA itself. Within this sample are around 250,000 clones, with 83% of them counted one time only. Roughly 4.6% of the sample comes from the top ten.

Another Seattle source contributed samples from volunteer blood donors who had recovered from COVID-19. Each collaborating institution followed its own protocols to collect whole blood in K2EDTA tubes. For TCRbeta analysis, collaborators shipped samples in one of three forms: frozen whole blood, isolated PBMCs, or DNA extracted from either of those sample types. The CDR3 holds 16 amino acids from the cysteine to the phenylalanine. The entry retains the CDR3 DNA only, 48 bases that are in frame from base 1. Sequences MDHEN (CDR1) and SYDVKM (CDR2) are obtained from the germline V gene. A distance of 12 bases separates the germline ends of V and J, which lose 4 bases and 0 bases respectively.

The TCR originated in a man in his fifties or sixties who had recovered from COVID-19. The rearrangement combines TRBV28 with TRBJ1-4; tentative D gene TRBD1, with 5 bases matching. Sequencing was done on a sample of peripheral blood. The nucleotide sequence is given as TGTGCCAGCAGTTCACTAACAGGCGCAACTAATGAAAAACTGTTTTTT. Its protein product is CASSSLTGATNEKLFF.